This record looks at one T cell receptor beta chain sequence and its context. Its antigen has not been determined. Base qualities were left out, and no much larger clone turns up one base away. These data come from a study of a mutant IDH1 vaccine in newly diagnosed glioma (dated by TCRdb to about 2021). Regarding the complete study: Vaccination started 4-6 weeks after radiotherapy alone, or was given together with temozolomide cycles in the groups whose treatment included chemotherapy. Visit V12 was the week-35 safety follow-up and visit V13 was the week-47 end of study. Longitudinal TCRB deep sequencing was performed for about two dozen treated patients wherever samples were available for exploratory analyses. The approximately 29 treated patients were roughly 62% male and around 40% female, with a mean age of approximately 40 years. Prior to enrollment, standard therapy consisting of radiotherapy alone, temozolomide alone, or radiochemotherapy with temozolomide had been administered to patients, with the combination being received by most patients. Peripheral blood was drawn at six visits: V03 (baseline), V05, V07, V10, V12 and V13. What the research found in general, with its limitations: Vaccine-induced immune responses across multiple MHC alleles were detected in roughly 94% of patients. No apparent relationship was observed between pseudoprogression and alterations in the top peripheral T cell clonotypes detected by TCRB sequencing. The authors stated that sample limitations prevented analyses of patient blood samples from being reproduced. PBMC samples for TCRB deep sequencing were selected based on availability.

The junction carries 11 bases between V and J, which are trimmed by 6 bases and 2 bases respectively. The CDR3 covers 14 residues, taking in both the cysteine and the phenylalanine. CDR3 DNA is the only sequence kept; it has 42 bases, read in frame from the first base. CDR1 and CDR2, per the germline V gene (reference sequence), are LNHDA and SQIVND. Libraries were prepared through the immunoSEQ multiplex PCR assay. The hsTCRB Kit was used according to the manufacturer's protocol to amplify rearranged TCR beta chain sequences. Sequencing of TCRB libraries was carried out on an Illumina MiSeq. Per the original workflow: The kit vendor's proprietary platform handled demultiplexing, trimming and gene mapping. Drawn from immuneACCESS, this table holds only the in-frame rearrangements with V and J called that TCRdb kept. Clones are partly lost; checked studies trace under half to an unresolved V gene and leave the rest unexplained. Clonal size and the V and J genes are those of that table, whereas D and trimming came from the DNA. The sample table contains about 56,000 clones; only one count was recorded for roughly 75% of them. The ten largest clones capture roughly 5.6% of the sample.

The time point label for this specimen denotes: week 47, end of study. Each vaccine dose was 300 ug of a 20-mer mutant IDH1 peptide in Montanide, given subcutaneously with topical imiquimod. Eight vaccinations were administered to patients in weeks 1, 3, 5, 7, 11, 15, 19 and 23, corresponding to visits V03 through V10. The donors had newly diagnosed IDH1-mutant astrocytomas of WHO grade 3 or 4 that showed loss of nuclear ATRX. The samples were drawn from NOA16, a multicentre, single-arm, open-label phase I trial in Germany that tested a mutant IDH1 peptide vaccine in humans for the first time. Genomic DNA for TCRB sequencing was isolated from EDTA blood with the DNeasy Blood and Tissue Kit.

Specimen: PBMCs, collected from a glioma patient whose treatment included an IDH1 peptide vaccine. This sequence was found in a man aged 45-65 years with glioma. The rearranged chain carries TRBV19 and TRBJ2-1, and the D gene may be TRBD1, 5 bases matching. Here the CDR3 is given as CASRLGATYNEQFF. The DNA sequence reads TGTGCCAGTAGACTTGGGGCAACCTACAATGAGCAGTTCTTC.